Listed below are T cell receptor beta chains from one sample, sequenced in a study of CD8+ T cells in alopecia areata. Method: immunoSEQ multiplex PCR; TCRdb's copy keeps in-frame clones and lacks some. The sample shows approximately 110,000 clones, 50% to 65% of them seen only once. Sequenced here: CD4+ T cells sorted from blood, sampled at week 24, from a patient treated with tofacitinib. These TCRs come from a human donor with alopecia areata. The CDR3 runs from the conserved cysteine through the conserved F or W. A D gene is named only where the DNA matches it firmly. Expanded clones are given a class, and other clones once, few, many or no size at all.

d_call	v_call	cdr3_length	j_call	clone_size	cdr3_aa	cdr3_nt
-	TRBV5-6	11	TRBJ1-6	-	CASSVQGTLHF	TGTGCCAGCAGCGTACAGGGCACCCTCCACTTT
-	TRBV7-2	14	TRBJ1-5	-	CASSQQGVQQPQHF	TGTGCCAGCAGCCAACAGGGTGTACAGCAGCCCCAGCATTTT
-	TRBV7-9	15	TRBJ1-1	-	CASSPIGTQNTEAFF	TGTGCCAGCAGCCCGATTGGGACTCAGAACACTGAAGCTTTCTTT
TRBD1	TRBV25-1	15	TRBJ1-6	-	CASTGTVGYNSPLHF	TGTGCCAGCACCGGGACAGTGGGTTATAATTCACCCCTCCACTTT
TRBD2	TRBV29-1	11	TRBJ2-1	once	CSAAGVDEQFF	TGCAGCGCCGCGGGAGTTGATGAGCAGTTCTTC
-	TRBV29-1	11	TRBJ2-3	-	CSVALQDTQYF	TGCAGCGTTGCGCTTCAGGATACGCAGTATTTT
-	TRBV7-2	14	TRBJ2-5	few	CASSPRVGQETQYF	TGTGCCAGCAGCCCCAGGGTAGGACAAGAGACCCAGTACTTC
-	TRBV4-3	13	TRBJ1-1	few	CASSQILNTEAFF	TGCGCCAGCAGCCAAATACTAAACACTGAAGCTTTCTTT
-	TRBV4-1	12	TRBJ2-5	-	CASSRLNETQYF	TGCGCCAGCAGCCGGCTGAACGAGACCCAGTACTTC
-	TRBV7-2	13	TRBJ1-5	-	CASSFYQDQPQHF	TGTGCCAGCAGCTTTTATCAGGATCAGCCCCAGCATTTT
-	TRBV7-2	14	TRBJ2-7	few	CASSKYGGPGEQYF	TGTGCCAGCAGCAAGTATGGTGGGCCTGGCGAGCAGTACTTC
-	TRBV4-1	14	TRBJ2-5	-	CASSQGQTPLTQYF	TGCGCCAGCAGCCAAGGACAAACCCCATTGACCCAGTACTTC
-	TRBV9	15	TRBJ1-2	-	CASSAVRRGSYGYTF	TGTGCCAGCAGCGCCGTCAGGAGGGGGTCCTATGGCTACACCTTC
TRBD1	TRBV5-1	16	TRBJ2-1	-	CASSLDTGDVYNEQFF	TGCGCCAGCAGCTTGGACACAGGGGACGTTTACAATGAGCAGTTCTTC
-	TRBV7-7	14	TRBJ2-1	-	CASSLGGESNEQFF	TGTGCTAGCAGCTTAGGCGGGGAGAGCAATGAGCAGTTCTTC
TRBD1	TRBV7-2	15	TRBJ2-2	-	CASSPRTGGGGELFF	TGTGCCAGCAGCCCACGGACAGGGGGGGGCGGGGAGCTGTTTTTT
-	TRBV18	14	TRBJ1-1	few	CASSLTGGRTEAFF	TGTGCCAGCTCACTCACGGGGGGCAGGACGGAAGCTTTCTTT
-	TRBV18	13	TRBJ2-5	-	CASSAGTAETQYF	TGTGCCAGCTCAGCCGGTACCGCGGAGACCCAGTACTTC
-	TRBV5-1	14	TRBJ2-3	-	CASSITGGSDTQYF	TGCGCCAGCAGCATAACCGGGGGCTCCGATACGCAGTATTTT
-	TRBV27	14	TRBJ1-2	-	CASRPPGYNYGYTF	TGTGCCAGCAGACCTCCGGGATACAACTATGGCTACACCTTC
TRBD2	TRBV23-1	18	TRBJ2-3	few	CASSQSALRAGDTDTQYF	TGCGCCAGCAGTCAATCGGCTCTACGAGCGGGGGATACAGATACGCAGTATTTT
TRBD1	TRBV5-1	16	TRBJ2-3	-	CASSIGRQGLTDTQYF	TGCGCCAGCAGCATTGGCCGACAGGGCCTCACAGATACGCAGTATTTT
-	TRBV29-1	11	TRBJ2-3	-	CSVDSTDTQYF	TGCAGCGTTGACAGCACAGATACGCAGTATTTT
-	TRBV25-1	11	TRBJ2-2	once	CASKGDGELFF	TGTGCCAGCAAGGGCGACGGGGAGCTGTTTTTT
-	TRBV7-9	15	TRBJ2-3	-	CASSLAGFSTDTQYF	TGTGCCAGCAGCTTAGCGGGGTTTAGCACAGATACGCAGTATTTT
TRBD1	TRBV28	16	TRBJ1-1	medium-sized	CASSPLTGTVGGEAFF	TGTGCCAGCAGTCCTCTGACTGGGACAGTCGGGGGAGAAGCTTTCTTT
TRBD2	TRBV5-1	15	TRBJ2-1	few	CASSPSGGGGDEQFF	TGCGCCAGCAGCCCCTCGGGAGGGGGAGGAGATGAGCAGTTCTTC
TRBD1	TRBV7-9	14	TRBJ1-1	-	CASSRRTGNTEAFF	TGTGCCAGCAGCCGAAGGACAGGGAACACTGAAGCTTTCTTT
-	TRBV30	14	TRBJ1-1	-	CAWSLSLGSTEAFF	TGTGCCTGGAGCCTCAGCCTCGGCAGCACTGAAGCTTTCTTT
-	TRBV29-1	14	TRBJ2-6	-	CSVGQNSGANVLTF	TGCAGCGTCGGACAGAACTCTGGGGCCAACGTCCTGACTTTC
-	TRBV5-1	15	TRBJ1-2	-	CASSFSQGRDYGYTF	TGCGCCAGCAGCTTTTCCCAGGGAAGGGACTATGGCTACACCTTC
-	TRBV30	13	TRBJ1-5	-	CAWSMGGHQPQHF	TGTGCCTGGAGTATGGGGGGCCATCAGCCCCAGCATTTT
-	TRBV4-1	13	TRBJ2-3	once	CASSPFSTDTQYF	TGCGCCAGCAGTCCCTTTAGCACAGATACGCAGTATTTT
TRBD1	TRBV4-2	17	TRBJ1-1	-	CASSHLGTGGADTEAFF	TGTGCCAGCAGCCACCTGGGGACAGGGGGCGCGGACACTGAAGCTTTCTTT
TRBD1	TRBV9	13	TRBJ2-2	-	CASGTGVTGELFF	TGTGCCAGCGGGACAGGGGTCACCGGGGAGCTGTTTTTT
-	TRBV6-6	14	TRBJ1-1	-	CASSLPTGNTEAFF	TGTGCCAGCAGCCTCCCGACGGGTAACACTGAAGCTTTCTTT
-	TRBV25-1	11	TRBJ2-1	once	CARRGGVGQFF	TGTGCCAGGAGAGGTGGGGTTGGGCAGTTCTTC
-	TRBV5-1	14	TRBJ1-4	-	CASSGTSPGEKLFF	TGCGCCAGCAGCGGGACCTCTCCGGGTGAAAAACTGTTTTTT
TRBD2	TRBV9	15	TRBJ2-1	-	CASSTTSGGGNEQFF	TGTGCCAGCAGCACCACTAGCGGGGGCGGGAATGAGCAGTTCTTC
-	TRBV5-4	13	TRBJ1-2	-	CASSLVAESRPTF	TGTGCCAGCAGCTTGGTGGCAGAATCACGGCCCACCTTC
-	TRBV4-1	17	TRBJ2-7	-	CASSQGALTGLPYEQYF	TGCGCCAGCAGCCAAGGGGCCCTCACTGGGCTACCCTACGAGCAGTACTTC
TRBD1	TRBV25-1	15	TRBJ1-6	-	CASSELDRDEPPLHF	TGTGCCAGCAGTGAATTGGACAGGGACGAGCCGCCCCTCCACTTT
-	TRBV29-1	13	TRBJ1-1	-	CSVEARTGVEAFF	TGCAGCGTTGAAGCCAGGACCGGCGTAGAGGCTTTCTTT